The 32 T cell receptor beta chains below come from one sample, sequenced in a study of blood T cells in healthy people across ages. PCR was performed a second time for about 6 to 12 cycles using a sample-barcoded 5' primer and a J-beta primer mix. TCRdb itself ran the 5' RACE reads through MiXCR, one entry per CDR3 protein. Among some 1.4 million distinct CDR3 sequences, roughly 40% were seen once, and the ten largest hold 6.5% to 10%. The specimen sequenced was blood. The receptors shown here come from a woman between 18 and 30 years old in good health.

The V call is TRBV6-1, the J call TRBJ2-7; TRBD1 or TRBD2 may be the D gene (5 bases each). CDR1 MNHNS and CDR2 SASEGT come from the germline V gene. The CDR3 runs to 16 residues. The ends were cut back, 4 bases at V and 3 bases at J, with 19 bases in the middle. CDR3 sequence: CASSAPLWDAYYEQYF. CDR3 coding DNA: TGTGCCAGCAGTGCCCCTTTATGGGACGCTTACTACGAGCAGTACTTC.

A single count supports this clonotype. The CDR3 loop is CASSGREVPYNEQFF. In DNA, the CDR3 is TGTGCCAGCTCAGGTCGGGAGGTCCCCTACAATGAGCAGTTCTTC. This chain uses TRBV18 with TRBJ2-1; 7 bases line up with TRBD2. The CDR3 runs to 15 residues. V dropped 5 bases and J dropped 2; count of bases not matched to a gene: 6. CDR1 KGHSH and CDR2 LQKENI come from the germline V gene.

The V and J genes are TRBV20-1 and TRBJ2-4; D remains ambiguous. Germline V gives CDR1 DFQATT, CDR2 SNEGSKA (reference sequence). The ends were cut back, 1 base at V and 0 bases at J, with 10 bases in the middle. This CDR3 contains 15 residues. As DNA, the CDR3 is TGCAGTGCTAGAGCCCCTGCAGGAGCCAAAAACATTCAGTACTTC. As protein: CSARAPAGAKNIQYF.

The rearrangement joins TRBV11-1 to TRBJ1-5; 7 bases are a match to TRBD1. V was clipped by 6 bases and J by 7 bases; unmatched bases: 12. The CDR3 is made up of 15 amino acids. Germline CDR1 is SGHAT and CDR2 is FQDESV (reference sequence). The CDR3 region has the DNA TGTGCCAGCAGTAAAACAGGGGCCGCCCCCCAGCCCCAGCATTTT. As protein: CASSKTGAAPQPQHF.

The chain recombines TRBV29-1 with TRBJ1-1, with 9 positions matching TRBD1. This CDR3 region has 13 residues. With V trimmed by 6 bases and J by 6 bases, 8 bases remained unmatched. From germline, CDR1 is SQVTM and CDR2 ANQGSEA. The CDR3 loop is CSVPTGGGSEAFF. For the CDR3, the DNA is TGCAGCGTCCCTACAGGGGGCGGATCTGAAGCTTTCTTT. The whole variable domain, remainder taken from reference TRBV29-1 and TRBJ1-1, is SAVISQKPSRDICQRGTSLTIQCQVDSQVTMMFWYRQQPGQSLTLIATANQGSEATYESGFVIDKFPISRPNLTFSTLTVSNMSPEDSSIYLCSVPTGGGSEAFFGQGTRLTVV.

As concerns this clonotype: One end of the junction varies from germline; a read error may be responsible. The chain employs TRBV4-1 and TRBJ2-7; 8 bases fit TRBD1. Germline V gene data show CDR1 as MGHRA and CDR2 as YSYEKL. This CDR3 comprises 17 residues. The CDR3 DNA sequence: TGCGCCAGCAGCCAAGGCACTAGGACAGGGTTGCCCTACGAGCAGTCCTTC. Residues: CASSQGTRTGLPYEQSF.

This clonotype showed up just a few times. V is TRBV6-1 and J is TRBJ2-1; no clear D gene. Germline CDR1 is MNHNS and CDR2 is SASEGT. This CDR3 is built from 14 residues. Trimming stripped 1 base from V and 6 bases from J, with 10 bases between. The CDR3 DNA is TGTGCCAGCAGTGAAGGGAACAAGGCCAATGAGCAGTTCTTC. Residues: CASSEGNKANEQFF.

This clonotype was seen a few times. This chain connects TRBV12-3 or TRBV12-4 to TRBJ2-5; 12 bases match TRBD2. This CDR3 region has 16 residues. After removal of 5 bases from V and 5 bases from J, the junction contained 9 bases not matched to a gene. CDR3 sequence (DNA): TGTGCCAGCAGTCCGCTAGCGGGAGGGCCTGGTGAGACCCAGTACTTC. Amino acid sequence: CASSPLAGGPGETQYF.

The V call is TRBV20-1, the J call TRBJ2-1; possibly TRBD1 for D (7 bases). Germline values: CDR1 DFQATT, CDR2 SNEGSKA (reference sequence). The CDR3 extends over 13 amino acids. The CDR3 DNA reads TGCAGAGGGGGGCAGGGGGTAGGTAATGAGCAGTTCTTC. Its protein product is CRGGQGVGNEQFF.

This clonotype turned up a few times. The rearrangement uses TRBV10-1 and TRBJ2-5, with 9 positions matching TRBD2. CDR1 and CDR2 (germline): WNHNN, SYGVQD (reference sequence). The CDR3 runs 15 residues. J lost 3 bases, V lost 3 bases, and 5 bases had no gene match. CDR3 sequence: CASSEGSSGKETQYF. The CDR3 coding sequence is TGCGCCAGCAGTGAAGGGTCTAGCGGGAAAGAGACCCAGTACTTC.

In its sample, this clonotype was seen a few times. The chain joins TRBV20-1 to TRBJ2-5, with unresolved D. The CDR3 length is 19 residues. Germline CDR1 DFQATT, CDR2 SNEGSKA (reference sequence). Trimming cost V 0 bases and J 0 bases, with 23 bases left between them. CDR3 sequence (DNA): TGCAGTGCTAGAGAGAGAGAGCAAGGACCTACAGTGTACCAAGAGACCCAGTACTTC. It yields the protein CSAREREQGPTVYQETQYF.

This clonotype has only a few counts. The chain combines TRBV30 with TRBJ1-5; no definite D call. The germline V and J ends were trimmed by 4 bases and 0 bases, with 7 bases remaining between them. Germline V CDR1 and CDR2: GTSNPN, SVGIG (reference sequence). The CDR3 runs 13 residues. In nucleotides, the CDR3 is TGTGCCTGGAATGCGGGTAGCAATCAGCCCCAGCATTTT. This encodes CAWNAGSNQPQHF.

This clonotype occurred a few times. This chain links TRBV20-1 with TRBJ2-1; TRBD1 matches 8 bases. The CDR3 is 13 amino acids. The V segment lost 7 bases and the J segment 5 bases; nucleotides outside the gene matches: 7. Germline CDR1 and CDR2: DFQATT and SNEGSKA (reference sequence). The CDR3 loop reads CSESGQVNNEQFF. In DNA form, the CDR3 reads TGCAGTGAATCGGGACAGGTTAACAATGAGCAGTTCTTC.

The chain couples TRBV12-3 or TRBV12-4 to TRBJ2-7, with D tentatively TRBD1 or TRBD2 (5 bases each). CDR3 length: 16 amino acids. V lost 3 bases to trimming and J lost 2 bases, with 17 bases between them. The CDR3 DNA follows: TGTGCCAGCAGTTTTTCCAGGGTGAGGGGCCCCTACGAGCAGTACTTC. Protein product: CASSFSRVRGPYEQYF.

This clonotype was seen more than once but under ten times. V and J are TRBV30 and TRBJ1-2; no firm D call. The V end was cut by 3 bases, the J end by 6 bases, with 11 bases between. Germline V CDR1 and CDR2: GTSNPN, SVGIG (reference sequence). CDR3 length: 12 residues. The CDR3 DNA reads as TGTGCCTGGAGGGCTGACGGGGATGGCTACACCTTC. It specifies CAWRADGDGYTF. Full variable domain (rest looked up from reference TRBV30 and TRBJ1-2): SQTIHQWPATLVQPVGSPLSLECTVEGTSNPNLYWYRQAAGRGLQLLFYSVGIGQISSEVPQNLSASRPQDRQFILSSKKLLLSDSGFYLCAWRADGDGYTFGSGTRLTVV.

The genes are TRBV12-3 or TRBV12-4 and TRBJ1-4; D is uncertain. CDR3 length equals 17 residues. The V and J ends lost 2 bases and 3 bases respectively, with 16 bases between them. The CDR3 region has the DNA TGTGCCAGCAGTTTATGGGCAGCCTCGGAGTCTAATGAAAAACTGTTTTTT. Its translation: CASSLWAASESNEKLFF.

Comments on this clonotype: An end of the junction differs from the germline gene, which may be a read error. The V gene is TRBV7-2, the J gene TRBJ2-7; D is unclear. The CDR3 sequence is 12 residues long. CDR1 and CDR2 (germline): SGHTA, FQGNSA. In nucleotides, the CDR3 is TGTGCCAGCAGCCTGACCTCCTACGGGCAGTACTTC. It is translated as CASSLTSYGQYF. Full variable domain (rest looked up from reference TRBV7-2 and TRBJ2-7): GAGVSQSPSNKVTEKGKDVELRCDPISGHTALYWYRQSLGQGLEFLIYFQGNSAPDKSGLPSDRFSAERTGGSVSTLTIQRTQQEDSAVYLCASSLTSYGQYFGPGTRLTVT.

This clonotype appeared a few times. The chain combines TRBV29-1 with TRBJ1-1, with D unclear. Between the trimmed V and J ends, which lost 0 bases and 0 bases, there was a span of 2 bases. This CDR3 comprises 12 residues. The V gene's germline CDR1 is SQVTM and CDR2 ANQGSEA. CDR3 DNA sequence: TGCAGCGTTGAAGACCTGAACACTGAAGCTTTCTTT. Amino acid sequence: CSVEDLNTEAFF. The full variable domain, with the rest looked up from reference TRBV29-1 and TRBJ1-1, is SAVISQKPSRDICQRGTSLTIQCQVDSQVTMMFWYRQQPGQSLTLIATANQGSEATYESGFVIDKFPISRPNLTFSTLTVSNMSPEDSSIYLCSVEDLNTEAFFGQGTRLTVV.

For this clonotype: A read error may produce the germline difference seen at one junction end. The V gene is TRBV6-2 or TRBV6-3, the J gene TRBJ2-7, with TRBD2 matching over 8 bases. Germline-derived CDR1 and CDR2 are MNHEY and SVGEGT. CDR3 length: 14 amino acids. For the CDR3, the DNA is TGTGCCTGCAGTTACGCGGGGGGCCCTAATGAGCAGTACTTC. It codes for CACSYAGGPNEQYF.

This chain connects TRBV20-1 to TRBJ1-4, with TRBD1 identical over 9 bases. CDR1 is DFQATT, CDR2 SNEGSKA, per germline (reference sequence). The V segment lost 6 bases and the J segment 4 bases; nucleotides outside the gene matches: 6. The CDR3 extends over 14 amino acids. CDR3 protein: CSAPPGQGNEKLFF. CDR3 coding DNA: TGCAGTGCGCCGCCGGGACAGGGTAATGAAAAACTGTTTTTT.

This clonotype was seen a handful of times. The chain employs TRBV6-5 and TRBJ2-4; 10 bases are shared with TRBD2. This CDR3 has 16 residues. V was clipped by 8 bases and J by 9 bases; unmatched bases: 16. Germline loops: CDR1 MNHEY, CDR2 SVGAGI. CDR3 protein: CASRPGLATSPGIQYF. The CDR3 DNA is TGTGCCAGCCGGCCGGGACTAGCGACCTCCCCCGGCATTCAGTACTTC.

This clonotype was recorded a few times. The V call is TRBV20-1, the J call TRBJ1-2; 10 nucleotides align to TRBD1. CDR3 length: 14 residues. Germline V lookup: CDR1 DFQATT, CDR2 SNEGSKA (reference sequence). V was pared by 0 bases and J by 5 bases, with 3 bases of the junction left unmatched. The CDR3 nucleotides are TGCAGTGCTAGAGATTGGACAGGGGGATATGGCTACACCTTC. This gives the protein CSARDWTGGYGYTF.

This clonotype was detected once. The V call is TRBV12-3 or TRBV12-4, the J call TRBJ2-2; D might be TRBD1 (6 bases). The V and J ends lost 6 bases and 4 bases respectively, with 12 bases between them. This CDR3 contains 14 residues. CDR3 amino acids: CASRPTGTTGELFF. DNA of the CDR3: TGTGCCAGCAGGCCTACAGGGACCACCGGGGAGCTGTTTTTT.

V gene TRBV6-1 combines with J gene TRBJ2-6; maybe TRBD2 (5 bases). There are 19 residues in the CDR3. Deletions cut 2 bases from V and 1 base from J, with 18 bases between. The germline gives CDR1 MNHNS, CDR2 SASEGT. The CDR3 DNA reads TGTGCCAGCAGTGAAAGGAGGCCACAGCTTGGGTCTGGGGCCAACGTCCTGACTTTC. This gives the protein CASSERRPQLGSGANVLTF.

The chain has TRBV14 and TRBJ1-1, with D uncertain. Trimming cost V 2 bases and J 11 bases, with 12 bases left between them. From germline, CDR1 is SGHDN and CDR2 FVKESK. The CDR3 sequence is 12 residues long. The CDR3: CASSQWAERAFF. For the CDR3, the DNA is TGTGCCAGCAGCCAATGGGCCGAGAGGGCTTTCTTT.

The chain is built from TRBV3-1 and TRBJ2-2, with D tentatively TRBD1 (5 bases). Trimming took off 2 bases at V and 5 bases at J, with 12 bases between the two ends. This CDR3 region has 15 residues. Germline CDR1 reads LGHDT; CDR2 reads YNNKEL (reference sequence). The CDR3 bases are TGTGCCAGCAGCCAACGCGTGTCAGGGACCGGGGAGCTGTTTTTT. This translates into CASSQRVSGTGELFF.

V usage is TRBV10-3 and J usage is TRBJ2-7; D gene unclear. Germline V gene data show CDR1 as ENHRY and CDR2 as SYGVKD. Trimming removed 7 bases at V and 0 bases at J, with 19 bases between. The CDR3 runs 16 residues. The CDR3 DNA sequence: TGTGCCATCACCACGCCCCAGCTCTTTTACTCCTACGAGCAGTACTTC. It yields the protein CAITTPQLFYSYEQYF.

CDR3 in amino acids: CSAREGLLNQPQHF. CDR3 nucleotides: TGCAGTGCTAGAGAAGGACTTCTTAATCAGCCCCAGCATTTT. The chain employs TRBV20-1 and TRBJ1-5; D not certain. V dropped 0 bases and J dropped 4 bases, with 10 bases sitting between them. The CDR3 has 14 residues. The germline V gene encodes CDR1 DFQATT and CDR2 SNEGSKA (reference sequence).

The V gene is TRBV7-8, the J gene TRBJ1-4; D remains unclear. This CDR3 region has 15 residues. Trimming took off 5 bases at V and 0 bases at J, with 10 bases between the two ends. Germline CDR1 is SGHVS and CDR2 is FQNEAQ. DNA of the CDR3: TGTGCCAGCAGCGGCATAGCGGCAACTAATGAAAAACTGTTTTTT. Amino acid sequence: CASSGIAATNEKLFF.

This chain joins TRBV12-3 or TRBV12-4 and TRBJ2-4; maybe TRBD2 (5 bases). CDR3 size: 16 residues. V was cut by 5 bases and J by 6 bases, with 20 bases left in between. The CDR3 reads CASSQEEDARGNIQYF. The CDR3 DNA reads as TGTGCCAGCAGTCAAGAAGAGGACGCCCGGGGAAACATTCAGTACTTC.

The chain employs TRBV20-1 and TRBJ1-1; a weak D match, TRBD1 (6 bases). Germline V gives CDR1 DFQATT, CDR2 SNEGSKA (reference sequence). The CDR3 has 13 residues. Trimming pared 7 bases from V and 7 bases from J, leaving 19 bases between. This CDR3 reads CSGIKQGQNEAFF. The CDR3 DNA reads TGCAGTGGGATTAAACAGGGCCAAAATGAAGCTTTCTTT.

The genes are TRBV20-1 and TRBJ2-5; D remains ambiguous. The CDR3 totals 14 residues. The V end lost 1 base, the J end lost 4 bases, and 13 bases lay between the germline ends. Germline CDR1 is DFQATT and CDR2 is SNEGSKA (reference sequence). The CDR3: CSARAAGSRETQYF. DNA for the CDR3: TGCAGTGCTAGAGCGGCTGGGTCGAGAGAGACCCAGTACTTC.